These 23 T cell receptor beta chains originate from one sample sequenced in a study of blood T cell repertoires in COVID-19. TCRdb keeps only in-frame clones here, not all; method: immunoSEQ multiplex PCR. The data show 150,000 or so clones, with around 87% seen just once and 4% held by the top ten. Sequencing was carried out using PBMCs or T cells enriched from blood (not recorded which). These receptors were taken from a woman in her thirties or forties who had been exposed to COVID-19.

This clone showed up just once. This chain joins TRBV3-1 (or the pseudogene TRBV3-2) and TRBJ2-2; 11 nucleotides line up with TRBD1. The CDR3 length is 19 residues. Germline-derived CDR1 and CDR2 are LGHDT and YNNKEL (reference sequence). Trimming at V came to 1 base and at J to 7 bases, leaving 14 bases not matched to a gene. For the CDR3, the DNA is TGTGCCAGCAGCCAAGTCCGGACAGGGGGCTATAGTGTGAACGGGGAGCTGTTTTTT. Translating gives CASSQVRTGGYSVNGELFF.

The chain is built from TRBV5-6 and TRBJ1-2, with D perhaps matching TRBD1 (6 bases). Germline V gives CDR1 SGHDT, CDR2 YYEEEE. With 6 bases removed from V and 6 bases from J, the gap between germline ends came to 9 bases. The length of the CDR3 is 11 residues. The CDR3 DNA is TGTGCCAGCAACAGGGAGCATGGCTACACCTTC. Its translation is CASNREHGYTF. Full variable domain (missing parts from reference TRBV5-6 and TRBJ1-2): DAGVTQSPTHLIKTRGQQVTLRCSPKSGHDTVSWYQQALGQGPQFIFQYYEEEERQRGNFPDRFSGHQFPNYSSELNVNALLLGDSALYLCASNREHGYTFGSGTRLTVV.

V gene TRBV24-1 combines with J gene TRBJ1-3; D may be TRBD1 (6 bases). The CDR3 covers 15 residues. The germline V and J ends were trimmed by 10 bases and 2 bases, with 17 bases remaining between them. Germline CDR1 KGHDR, CDR2 SFDVKD. The CDR3 nucleotides read TGTGCCACGGGGGGGCCCAAGTCCACTGGAAACACCATATATTTT. It codes for CATGGPKSTGNTIYF.

The CDR3 DNA is TGTGCCAGCAGAGCGACTAGCGGGAGTTACAATGAGCAGTTCTTC. Encoded protein: CASRATSGSYNEQFF. The rearrangement uses TRBV6-5 and TRBJ2-1; 12 positions match TRBD2. Germline V CDR1 and CDR2: MNHEY, SVGAGI. This CDR3 is built from 15 residues. V was clipped by 6 bases and J by 4 bases; unmatched bases: 4.

The chain joins TRBV2 to TRBJ2-1; 10 bases map to TRBD2. J was trimmed by 6 bases and V by 8 bases; bases with no gene match: 7. The CDR3 has 14 amino acids. Looked up from germline, CDR1 is SNHLY and CDR2 is FYNNEI. The CDR3 region is CASQRGGQGNEQFF. The CDR3 nucleotides read TGTGCCAGCCAGCGGGGGGGCCAAGGCAATGAGCAGTTCTTC.

The chain joins TRBV28 to TRBJ2-6, with TRBD1 identical over 8 bases. Per germline, CDR1 MDHEN and CDR2 SYDVKM. CDR3 length: 20 amino acids. Germline trimming cut 3 bases from V and 4 bases from J; bases unmatched to any gene: 17. The chain's CDR3 is CASSFPSFNLTGVGANVLTF. In nucleotides, the CDR3 is TGTGCCAGCAGTTTCCCCAGCTTTAACCTGACAGGGGTCGGGGCCAACGTCCTGACTTTC. The full variable domain, rest sourced from reference TRBV28 and TRBJ2-6, is DVKVTQSSRYLVKRTGEKVFLECVQDMDHENMFWYRQDPGLGLRLIYFSYDVKMKEKGDIPEGYSVSREKKERFSLILESASTNQTSMYLCASSFPSFNLTGVGANVLTFGAGSRLTVL.

This chain uses TRBV28 with TRBJ1-6, with D tentatively TRBD1 (6 bases). This CDR3 region has 16 residues. Germline assignment: CDR1 MDHEN and CDR2 SYDVKM. V was trimmed by 3 bases and J by 7 bases, leaving 16 bases between them. The CDR3 region has the DNA TGTGCCAGCAGTTTGTCCTCAGGGGTAGGGAATTCACCCCTCCACTTT. It is translated as CASSLSSGVGNSPLHF.

The chain links TRBV5-1 to TRBJ1-1; D may be TRBD1 (5 bases). The CDR3 contains 13 residues. V was cut by 4 bases and J by 1 base, with 8 bases left in between. Per the germline V gene, CDR1 is SGHRS and CDR2 is YFSETQ. CDR3 sequence: CASSVTANTEAFF. The CDR3, as DNA: TGCGCCAGCAGCGTGACAGCGAACACTGAAGCTTTCTTT.

DNA of the CDR3: TGCGCCAGCAGCTTTGTAGCCAACACCGGGGAGCTGTTTTTT. This sequence encodes CASSFVANTGELFF. V is TRBV5-1 and J is TRBJ2-2; D not certain. Looked up from germline, CDR1 is SGHRS and CDR2 is YFSETQ. V lost 2 bases and J 2 bases, leaving 7 bases between the germline ends. CDR3 length: 14 residues.

The rearrangement joins TRBV5-4 to TRBJ2-7; D perhaps matches TRBD2 (6 bases). Germline CDR1 is SGHNT and CDR2 is YYREEE (reference sequence). V was clipped by 3 bases and J by 2 bases, with 9 bases between them. The CDR3 spans 13 residues. The CDR3 nucleotides are TGTGCCAGCAGCTACGGGGGACCCTACGAGCAGTACTTC. Amino acid sequence: CASSYGGPYEQYF.

The chain uses TRBV2 and TRBJ2-1; no reliable D call. CDR3 length: 11 residues. Trimming removed 3 bases at V and 6 bases at J, with 3 bases between. CDR1 SNHLY and CDR2 FYNNEI come from the germline V gene. CDR3 sequence (DNA): TGTGCCAGCAGTGATATCAATGAGCAGTTCTTC. Translation gives CASSDINEQFF.

The chain employs TRBV18 and TRBJ1-5; 9 nucleotides line up with TRBD1. V shed 3 bases and J 6 bases; nucleotides not matched to a gene: 3. Germline lookup yields CDR1 KGHSH and CDR2 LQKENI. The CDR3 totals 14 residues. CDR3 in DNA: TGTGCCAGCTCACCGGGGGACAGGGCTCAGCCCCAGCATTTT. Protein product: CASSPGDRAQPQHF. Full variable domain (rest looked up from reference TRBV18 and TRBJ1-5): NAGVMQNPRHLVRRRGQEARLRCSPMKGHSHVYWYRQLPEEGLKFMVYLQKENIIDESGMPKERFSAEFPKEGPSILRIQQVVRGDSAAYFCASSPGDRAQPQHFGDGTRLSIL.

The count of this clone is one. This chain joins TRBV5-6 and TRBJ1-1; unclear D gene. The V gene's germline CDR1 is SGHDT and CDR2 YYEEEE. Deletions cut 1 base from V and 5 bases from J, with 9 bases between. The length of the CDR3 is 13 residues. The CDR3: CASSLTGETEAFF. The CDR3 bases are TGTGCCAGCAGCTTGACTGGGGAGACTGAAGCTTTCTTT.

In this sample, this clone turned up a few times. V and J are TRBV19 and TRBJ2-3, with TRBD2 identical over 13 bases. After removal of 4 bases from V and 4 bases from J, the junction contained 8 bases not matched to a gene. The CDR3 covers 17 residues. CDR1 LNHDA and CDR2 SQIVND come from the germline V gene (reference sequence). The CDR3 region has the DNA TGTGCCAGTAGTACACTAGCGGGGGGGCCGAGCCCAGATACGCAGTATTTT. This translates into CASSTLAGGPSPDTQYF.

The rearrangement links TRBV5-1 to TRBJ2-3; the match to TRBD1 covers 7 bases. The CDR3 consists of 14 residues. Per the germline V gene, CDR1 is SGHRS and CDR2 is YFSETQ. V dropped 5 bases and J dropped 2; count of bases not matched to a gene: 5. The CDR3 coding sequence is TGCGCCAGCAGACCCGGGACAGACACAGATACGCAGTATTTT. Protein sequence: CASRPGTDTDTQYF.

Written as DNA, the CDR3 is TGTGCCAGCAGCCACCCAGGCCAGGGTGGTGAGCAGTTCTTC. Translating it yields CASSHPGQGGEQFF. The chain couples TRBV3-1 (or the pseudogene TRBV3-2) to TRBJ2-1, with D perhaps TRBD1 (5 bases). Trimming removed 3 bases from V and 9 bases from J, with 15 bases in between. Germline V gene sequence: CDR1 LGHDT, CDR2 YNNKEL (reference sequence). CDR3 length: 14 amino acids.

The gene calls are TRBV15 and TRBJ1-2; 10 bases map to TRBD1. CDR1 and CDR2 (germline): LNHNV, YYDKDF (reference sequence). This CDR3 comprises 18 residues. With 0 bases clipped from V and 3 bases from J, the junction kept 10 bases outside the gene matches. The DNA of the CDR3 is TGTGCCACCAGCAGAGATCAATGGGGGACAGGGGAGGACTATGGCTACACCTTC. It encodes CATSRDQWGTGEDYGYTF.

The chain is built from TRBV28 and TRBJ2-7; 8 positions agree with TRBD1. Germline V CDR1 and CDR2: MDHEN, SYDVKM. The CDR3 length is 15 residues. V was clipped by 7 bases and J by 4 bases; unmatched bases: 12. This CDR3 is CASNVIGQGQYEQYF. Written as DNA, the CDR3 is TGTGCCAGCAACGTAATAGGACAGGGCCAGTACGAGCAGTACTTC.

The V call is TRBV6-5, the J call TRBJ1-2; D is perhaps TRBD1 (5 bases). Germline CDR1 MNHEY, CDR2 SVGAGI. Deletions cut 5 bases from V and 1 base from J, with 11 bases between. The CDR3 is made up of 14 amino acids. CDR3 in amino acids: CASSRETVNYGYTF. The DNA for the CDR3 is TGTGCCAGCAGTCGAGAGACAGTTAACTATGGCTACACCTTC.

The chain joins TRBV3-1 (or the pseudogene TRBV3-2) to TRBJ2-7; D uncertain. The V gene lost 3 bases and the J gene lost 0 bases, with 18 bases spanning the gap. CDR1 and CDR2 from the germline V gene are LGHDT and YNNKEL (reference sequence). This CDR3 spans 17 amino acids. In nucleotides, the CDR3 is TGTGCCAGCAGCCAGTTGGTTTTTGGCACTAACTCCTACGAGCAGTACTTC. It translates to CASSQLVFGTNSYEQYF.

Only one count was recorded for this clone. This chain links TRBV10-1 with TRBJ2-3; possible D gene TRBD2, 6 bases. V lost 2 bases to trimming and J lost 2 bases, with 11 bases between them. Germline CDR1 and CDR2: WNHNN and SYGVQD (reference sequence). The CDR3 spans 15 residues. The CDR3 DNA sequence: TGCGCCAGCAGTGAGAGGGCGGGGCTCACAGATACGCAGTATTTT. Translation: CASSERAGLTDTQYF.

J is TRBJ1-4 and V is TRBV3-1 (or the pseudogene TRBV3-2), with a possible D match to TRBD1 (6 bases). Deletions cut 1 base from V and 3 bases from J, with 12 bases between. The CDR3 totals 16 residues. From germline, CDR1 is LGHDT and CDR2 YNNKEL (reference sequence). DNA for the CDR3: TGTGCCAGCAGCCAAGGAGGGGGGGGAGCTAATGAAAAACTGTTTTTT. Encoded protein: CASSQGGGGANEKLFF.

The chain recombines TRBV19 with TRBJ1-1; TRBD1 might be the D (6 bases). This CDR3 contains 14 residues. Germline CDR1 reads LNHDA; CDR2 reads SQIVND (reference sequence). V lost 8 bases and J 2 bases, leaving 15 bases between the germline ends. CDR3 sequence: CASYNRVSNTEAFF. CDR3 sequence (DNA): TGTGCCAGTTACAACAGGGTTAGTAACACTGAAGCTTTCTTT.